This record covers a single T cell receptor beta chain. These data originate in a study of beta chain features in type 1 diabetes. The germline V gene has CDR1 LNHNV and CDR2 YYDKDF (reference sequence). The CDR3 is 16 residues long. The junction had 7 bases not matched to a gene; V was cut back by 0 bases and J by 6 bases. Expressed TCRB transcripts got sequenced, as all isolated RNA was reverse transcribed. TCRdb's table, derived via immunoSEQ multiplex PCR, lists solely in-frame clones and lacks some. The table has 240,000 or so clones, around 68% seen once; the top ten hold about 0.05%. Sequencing input: naive CD4+ T cells from blood. This chain links TRBV15 with TRBJ1-4; 7 bases fit TRBD1. This TCR derives from a man younger than 40 in good health. CDR3 sequence (DNA): TGTGCCACCAGCAGAGATCGGGACAGAGTTTATGAAAAACTGTTTTTT. Its translation: CATSRDRDRVYEKLFF.